Listed below are T cell receptor beta chains from one sample, sequenced in a study of technical replicates of blood from a few donors. TCRdb keeps only in-frame clones here, not all; method: immunoSEQ multiplex PCR. Seen here are about 70,000 clones, roughly nine tenths observed once, and the top ten hold 4.7%. Sequenced: PBMCs. Receptors were obtained from a human donor in good health. Some clones in this sample may be carry-over from other donors' samples. The CDR3 runs from the conserved cysteine through the conserved F or W. A D gene is named only where the DNA matches it firmly.

j_call: TRBJ2-6; v_call: TRBV29-1; cdr3_length: 16; d_call: -; cdr3_aa: CSVFSDINSGANVLTF; cdr3_nt: TGCAGCGTTTTCTCAGACATAAACTCTGGGGCCAACGTCCTGACTTTC
j_call: TRBJ2-2; v_call: TRBV6-1; cdr3_length: 14; d_call: TRBD1; cdr3_aa: CASSEGTGPGELFF; cdr3_nt: TGTGCCAGCAGTGAAGGGACAGGCCCCGGGGAGCTGTTTTTT
j_call: TRBJ2-5; v_call: TRBV15; cdr3_length: 14; d_call: TRBD1; cdr3_aa: CATSSDRGRGTQYF; cdr3_nt: TGTGCCACCAGCAGTGACAGGGGGCGGGGGACCCAGTACTTC
j_call: TRBJ2-2; v_call: TRBV5-1; cdr3_length: 14; d_call: -; cdr3_aa: CASSFITNTGELFF; cdr3_nt: TGCGCCAGCAGCTTTATTACGAACACCGGGGAGCTGTTTTTT
j_call: TRBJ2-7; v_call: TRBV7-9; cdr3_length: 13; d_call: -; cdr3_aa: CASSPPGGDEQYF; cdr3_nt: TGTGCCAGCAGCCCCCCGGGTGGTGACGAGCAGTACTTC
j_call: TRBJ2-1; v_call: TRBV7-2; cdr3_length: 16; d_call: TRBD2; cdr3_aa: CASSRGGSGGAGEQFF; cdr3_nt: TGTGCCAGCAGCAGAGGGGGCAGCGGGGGGGCCGGTGAGCAGTTCTTC
j_call: TRBJ2-2; v_call: TRBV2; cdr3_length: 14; d_call: -; cdr3_aa: CASGGRGNTGELFF; cdr3_nt: TGTGCCAGCGGAGGGCGGGGGAACACCGGGGAGCTGTTTTTT
j_call: TRBJ1-3; v_call: TRBV27; cdr3_length: 13; d_call: -; cdr3_aa: CASRRTAGNTIYF; cdr3_nt: TGTGCCAGCAGACGGACTGCTGGAAACACCATATATTTT
j_call: TRBJ2-2; v_call: TRBV5-4; cdr3_length: 15; d_call: -; cdr3_aa: CASSPNSGYTGELFF; cdr3_nt: TGTGCCAGCAGCCCCAACTCGGGGTACACCGGGGAGCTGTTTTTT
j_call: TRBJ2-4; v_call: TRBV16; cdr3_length: 15; d_call: -; cdr3_aa: CASSQSAQDGNIQYF; cdr3_nt: TGTGCCAGCAGCCAATCCGCGCAGGATGGAAACATTCAGTACTTC
j_call: TRBJ2-1; v_call: TRBV9; cdr3_length: 11; d_call: -; cdr3_aa: CASSGRNEQFF; cdr3_nt: TGTGCCAGCAGCGGGAGGAATGAGCAGTTCTTC
j_call: TRBJ2-1; v_call: TRBV19; cdr3_length: 18; d_call: TRBD2; cdr3_aa: CASSPPLVGGSTYNEQFF; cdr3_nt: TGTGCCAGTAGTCCCCCCCTCGTCGGCGGGAGTACCTACAATGAGCAGTTCTTC
j_call: TRBJ1-2; v_call: TRBV4-1; cdr3_length: 16; d_call: -; cdr3_aa: CASSQEEWGRGYGYTF; cdr3_nt: TGCGCCAGCAGCCAAGAGGAGTGGGGGCGCGGGTATGGCTACACCTTC
j_call: TRBJ2-1; v_call: TRBV5-1; cdr3_length: 15; d_call: -; cdr3_aa: CASSPWSTPDNEQFF; cdr3_nt: TGCGCCAGCAGTCCCTGGTCCACCCCGGACAATGAGCAGTTCTTC
j_call: TRBJ1-5; v_call: TRBV7-9; cdr3_length: 12; d_call: -; cdr3_aa: CASSVGGQPQHF; cdr3_nt: TGTGCCAGCAGCGTCGGGGGGCAGCCCCAGCATTTT
j_call: TRBJ1-5; v_call: TRBV7-6; cdr3_length: 15; d_call: TRBD1; cdr3_aa: CASSFRQGRNQPQHF; cdr3_nt: TGTGCCAGCAGCTTTCGACAGGGTCGGAATCAGCCCCAGCATTTT